Below, 8 T cell receptor beta chains from the same sample are listed, as sequenced in a study of CD8+ T cells in alopecia areata (dated by TCRdb to 2016 to 2018). The method was the immunoSEQ multiplex PCR assay. For TCR sequencing, RNA was extracted from every sample and reverse transcribed into cDNA to serve as template. In TCRdb, the immuneACCESS table is reduced to in-frame sequences with V and J assigned. These tables do not hold every clone; where another copy was compared, an unresolved V gene accounts for under half, and the others remain unexplained. This sample comprises more than 9,000 clones, about three fifths of them detected only once. Of the sample, over 13% falls within the top ten clones. Peripheral blood and lesional scalp punch biopsies were obtained from patients with alopecia areata. The specimen was skin. These receptors all stem from a human donor with alopecia areata.

There are a few counts of this clone. The chain carries TRBV4-1 and TRBJ1-5; tentatively, D is TRBD1 (6 bases). The CDR3 spans 15 residues. The germline V gene encodes CDR1 MGHRA and CDR2 YSYEKL. Trimming removed 1 base from V and 2 bases from J, with 9 bases in between. The CDR3 DNA follows: TGCGCCAGCAGCCAAGCAGGGGATGGCAATCAGCCCCAGCATTTT. It is translated as CASSQAGDGNQPQHF.

V and J are TRBV5-4 and TRBJ2-5; TRBD1 matches 7 bases. Germline V lookup: CDR1 SGHNT, CDR2 YYREEE (reference sequence). CDR3 length equals 14 residues. Trimming took 2 bases from V and 2 from J; bases not matched to a gene: 3. Here the CDR3 DNA reads TGTGCCAGCAGCTTCCGGGGACAGCAAGAGACCCAGTACTTC. Amino acids: CASSFRGQQETQYF.

This chain joins TRBV4-2 and TRBJ1-5; TRBD1 agrees at 8 bases. Germline loops: CDR1 LGHNA, CDR2 YNFKEQ. V was pared by 0 bases and J by 3 bases, with 4 bases of the junction left unmatched. This CDR3 has 16 residues. The CDR3 coding sequence is TGTGCCAGCAGCCAAGATCAGGACAGGGCCAATCAGCCCCAGCATTTT. Translated, it gives CASSQDQDRANQPQHF.

On this clone itself: Other DNA sequences of this sample code for an identical CDR3. This rearrangement joins TRBV7-2 to TRBJ2-3; D is undetermined. V was cut by 2 bases and J by 7 bases, with 4 bases left in between. The CDR3 contains 11 residues. Germline values: CDR1 SGHTA, CDR2 FQGNSA. CDR3 DNA: TGTGCCAGCAGCTTACGGCATACGCAGTATTTT. This encodes CASSLRHTQYF.

This sequence joins TRBV27 and TRBJ2-3, with TRBD1 as a possible D gene (6 bases). V was clipped by 4 bases and J by 8 bases, with 13 bases between them. Germline-derived CDR1 and CDR2 are MNHEY and SMNVEV (reference sequence). The CDR3 has 13 residues. The CDR3 nucleotides are TGTGCCAGCAGTTCACAGGGCATCCCTACGCAGTATTTT. Translation: CASSSQGIPTQYF.

This clone is termed medium-sized. J is TRBJ1-4 and V is TRBV7-9; 8 bases align to TRBD1. This CDR3 has 14 residues. V was clipped by 1 base and J by 8 bases; unmatched bases: 3. Germline CDR1 is SEHNR and CDR2 is FQNEAQ (reference sequence). The CDR3 sequence: CASSLGQGAEKLFF. The CDR3 bases are TGTGCCAGCAGCTTAGGTCAGGGGGCAGAAAAACTGTTTTTT.

This chain connects TRBV7-8 to TRBJ2-7; 15 nucleotides agree with TRBD2. CDR3 size: 15 residues. Germline CDR1 and CDR2: SGHVS and FQNEAQ. Trimming took 5 bases from V and 4 from J; bases not matched to a gene: 3. The CDR3 is CASSRTSGGEYEQYF. Written as DNA, the CDR3 is TGTGCCAGCAGCAGGACTAGCGGGGGGGAGTACGAGCAGTACTTC.

V gene TRBV7-8 combines with J gene TRBJ2-7, with 8 bases matching TRBD1. V lost 4 bases, J lost 2 bases, and 4 bases stayed unmatched. The germline V gene has CDR1 SGHVS and CDR2 FQNEAQ. The CDR3 contains 14 residues. This CDR3 reads CASSSRQGTYEQYF. CDR3 coding DNA: TGTGCCAGCAGCTCGAGACAGGGGACCTACGAGCAGTACTTC.